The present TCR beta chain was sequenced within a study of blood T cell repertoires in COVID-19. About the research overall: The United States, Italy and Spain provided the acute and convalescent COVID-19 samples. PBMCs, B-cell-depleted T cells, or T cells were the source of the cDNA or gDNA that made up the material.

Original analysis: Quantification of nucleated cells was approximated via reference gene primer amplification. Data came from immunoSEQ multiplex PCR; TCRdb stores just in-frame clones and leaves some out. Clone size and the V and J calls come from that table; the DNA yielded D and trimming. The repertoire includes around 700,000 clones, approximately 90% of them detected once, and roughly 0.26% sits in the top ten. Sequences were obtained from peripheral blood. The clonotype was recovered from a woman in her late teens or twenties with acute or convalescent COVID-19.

The DNA of the CDR3 is TGCAGCGTTGCATGGGGGCTGTACACTGAAGCTTTCTTT. Amino acids: CSVAWGLYTEAFF. V and J are TRBV29-1 and TRBJ1-1; a possible D gene is TRBD1 (6 bases). Trimming shortened V by 4 bases and J by 3 bases, and 12 bases separated the two germline ends. Germline CDR1 SQVTM, CDR2 ANQGSEA. The CDR3 contains 13 residues.